This is a list of T cell receptor beta chains from one sample in a study of T cells in Graves' hyperthyroidism and ophthalmopathy. TCRdb re-called the multiplex PCR reads with MiXCR, one entry per CDR3 protein. The table includes fewer than 500,000 distinct CDR3 sequences, over 12% detected once. The sample taken for sequencing was blood. These receptors were collected from a man between 18 and 35 years old with Graves' ophthalmopathy. CDR3s include the opening cysteine and the closing phenylalanine or tryptophan. The D gene is left open where the match is weak. Rows give clone size only sometimes, using once, few, many, or a class for an expanded clone.

cdr3_aa cdr3_nt v_call clone_size cdr3_length d_call j_call
CASSDGTGRGETQYF TGTGCCAGCAGCGACGGGACAGGGCGGGGGGAGACCCAGTACTTC TRBV3-1 many 15 TRBD1 TRBJ2-5
CASSVGWDTGELFF TGTGCCAGCAGCGTAGGGTGGGACACCGGGGAGCTGTTTTTT TRBV9 few 14 - TRBJ2-2
CASSQSTTGELFF TGTGCCAGCAGCCAATCAACCACCGGGGAGCTGTTTTTT TRBV16 many 13 - TRBJ2-2
CSVEGLAGDPTDTQYF TGCAGCGTTGAAGGGTTAGCGGGGGACCCCACAGATACGCAGTATTTT TRBV29-1 - 16 TRBD2 TRBJ2-3
CASSRGGPYNEQFF TGTGCCAGCAGTAGGGGAGGTCCGTACAATGAGCAGTTCTTC TRBV12-3/TRBV12-4 many 14 - TRBJ2-1
CASNLDGRGTDTQYF TGTGCCAGTAATTTGGACGGACGCGGCACAGATACGCAGTATTTT TRBV19 few 15 - TRBJ2-3
CASSLGSVETQYF TGTGCCAGCAGTTTAGGGTCCGTAGAGACCCAGTACTTC TRBV27 many 13 - TRBJ2-5
CASSLSHSVYGYTF TGTGCCAGCAGCTTAAGCCATTCCGTCTATGGCTACACCTTC TRBV7-2 many 14 - TRBJ1-2
CAWSRSSGGWETQYF TGTGCCTGGAGTCGCTCGTCAGGGGGCTGGGAGACCCAGTACTTC TRBV30 many 15 TRBD1 TRBJ2-5
CASSLRTSGQGGTQYF TGTGCCAGCAGCTTAAGAACCTCGGGACAGGGAGGGACCCAGTACTTC TRBV7-2 many 16 TRBD1 TRBJ2-5
CASSLVQETQYF TGTGCCAGCAGCTTAGTGCAAGAGACCCAGTACTTC TRBV7-6 many 12 - TRBJ2-5
CASSAYGTLTPQLVETQYF TGTGCCAGCAGCGCCTACGGGACTCTAACTCCCCAGCTAGTCGAGACCCAGTACTTC TRBV7-3 few 19 - TRBJ2-5
CASSELTGWVTEAFF TGCGCCAGCAGCGAGCTCACAGGGTGGGTCACTGAAGCTTTCTTT TRBV5-1 - 15 - TRBJ1-1
CSAGTSGSFTGELFF TGCAGTGCGGGGACTAGCGGGAGTTTCACCGGGGAGCTGTTTTTT TRBV20-1 few 15 TRBD2 TRBJ2-2
CASQQGEQQETQYF TGTGCCAGCCAACAGGGGGAGCAGCAAGAGACCCAGTACTTC TRBV9 many 14 TRBD1 TRBJ2-5
CASSLAQTPPYEQYF TGTGCCAGCAGTTTAGCACAAACGCCCCCCTACGAGCAGTACTTC TRBV27 few 15 - TRBJ2-7
CASSFGTGGHGYGYTF TGTGCCAGCAGTTTCGGGACAGGGGGTCATGGGTATGGCTACACCTTC TRBV12-3/TRBV12-4 many 16 TRBD1 TRBJ1-2
CAWSQGESLGYTF TGTGCCTGGAGTCAGGGGGAGTCCCTTGGCTACACCTTC TRBV30 many 13 TRBD1 TRBJ1-2
CASRTKAGTNTGELFF TGTGCCAGCAGGACAAAGGCGGGTACGAACACCGGGGAGCTGTTTTTT TRBV12-3/TRBV12-4 few 16 - TRBJ2-2
CASSVTGESYEQYF TGTGCCAGCAGTGTCACAGGGGAGTCCTACGAGCAGTACTTC TRBV2 many 14 TRBD1 TRBJ2-7
CSVGSGGGTDTQYF TGCAGCGTTGGTAGCGGGGGGGGCACAGATACGCAGTATTTT TRBV29-1 many 14 TRBD2 TRBJ2-3
CASSLVRGQETQYF TGTGCCAGCAGCTTGGTGAGGGGGCAAGAGACCCAGTACTTC TRBV5-6 - 14 - TRBJ2-5
CASSQDFDVGRQETQYF TGTGCCAGCAGCCAAGATTTTGACGTAGGGCGCCAAGAGACCCAGTACTTC TRBV3-1 many 17 - TRBJ2-5
CASSYVSNTEAFF TGTGCCAGCAGTTACGTCAGCAACACTGAAGCTTTCTTT TRBV6-6 many 13 - TRBJ1-1
CASSPGLYKETQYF TGCGCCAGCAGCCCGGGACTTTACAAAGAGACCCAGTACTTC TRBV4-1 - 14 - TRBJ2-5
CAISGSQGNQPQHF TGTGCCATCAGTGGGTCCCAGGGCAATCAGCCCCAGCATTTT TRBV10-3 - 14 - TRBJ1-5
CSALDRRREKLFF TGCAGTGCTTTAGACAGGAGGAGGGAAAAACTGTTTTTT TRBV20-1 many 13 - TRBJ1-4
CASSLGGLAGEAFF TGTGCCAGCAGTTTGGGGGGGTTGGCGGGCGAAGCTTTCTTT TRBV12-3/TRBV12-4 few 14 - TRBJ1-1
CASRVFVSTDAQYF TGCGCCAGCAGGGTTTTCGTCTCTACAGATGCGCAGTATTTT TRBV5-1 - 14 - TRBJ2-3
CASRGTSGRLYEQYF TGTGCCAGCAGGGGGACTAGCGGGAGACTTTACGAGCAGTACTTC TRBV2 few 15 TRBD2 TRBJ2-7